This TCR beta chain was sequenced for a study of regulatory and conventional T cells in RAG deficiency. The CDR3 extends over 13 amino acids. Germline V gene data show CDR1 as MNHEY and CDR2 as SVGAGI. The V gene end was trimmed by 7 bases and the J gene end by 3 bases; junction bases not matched to a gene: 4. Study-level results: Shorter CDR3s in all patient subsets; >75% Treg-Tconv overlap in Omenn.

Profiling relied on immunoSEQ multiplex PCR, and the TCRdb table lists in-frame clones only, not all of them. Here the sample spans under 35,000 clones, 85% to 90% being singletons. For this clone: Its antigen is still unknown.

The data were also submitted as part of a second study, on regulatory T cells. This second study says: Primers: 52 TRBV forward and 13 TRBJ reverse.

Sequencing was carried out using CD8+ T cells sorted from blood. The chain combines TRBV6-5 with TRBJ1-1; 8 bases map to TRBD1. The receptor comes from a human donor in good health. The CDR3 sequence: CASKGQGYTEAFF. As DNA, the CDR3 is TGTGCCAGCAAAGGACAGGGATACACTGAAGCTTTCTTT.